This paragraph covers one TCR beta chain sequence. Antigen unknown. V lost 0 bases and J lost 4, with 11 bases in between. The CDR3 is 15 residues long. CDR1 is MNHEY and CDR2 is SVGAGI in the germline V gene. The time point is: cycle 4 day 1 (C4D1), after 5 to 7 weeks of nivolumab. Every one of the patients relapsed after autologous stem cell transplantation (brentuximab vedotin exposure was variable). The data were obtained in a study of PD-1 blockade in classical Hodgkin lymphoma. Study information: Each patient was given nivolumab 3 mg/kg through a vein every 2 weeks.

General study findings and limits: At C4D1, TCR diversity had climbed significantly for CD4+ cells, though not for CD8+ cells.

Clones were sequenced by immunoSEQ multiplex PCR, and TCRdb holds only the in-frame ones, with some missing. The sample gives roughly 40,000 clones, about 77% of which show up once; roughly a third is in the top ten. The J gene is TRBJ2-3, the V gene TRBV6-5; D is uncertain. The sequence derives from a human donor with classical Hodgkin lymphoma. The input for sequencing was peripheral blood mononuclear cells (PBMCs), taken before the fourth cycle of nivolumab. For the CDR3, the DNA is TGTGCCAGCAGTTACTCGTTAACTTTGGCAGATACGCAGTATTTT. It codes for CASSYSLTLADTQYF.